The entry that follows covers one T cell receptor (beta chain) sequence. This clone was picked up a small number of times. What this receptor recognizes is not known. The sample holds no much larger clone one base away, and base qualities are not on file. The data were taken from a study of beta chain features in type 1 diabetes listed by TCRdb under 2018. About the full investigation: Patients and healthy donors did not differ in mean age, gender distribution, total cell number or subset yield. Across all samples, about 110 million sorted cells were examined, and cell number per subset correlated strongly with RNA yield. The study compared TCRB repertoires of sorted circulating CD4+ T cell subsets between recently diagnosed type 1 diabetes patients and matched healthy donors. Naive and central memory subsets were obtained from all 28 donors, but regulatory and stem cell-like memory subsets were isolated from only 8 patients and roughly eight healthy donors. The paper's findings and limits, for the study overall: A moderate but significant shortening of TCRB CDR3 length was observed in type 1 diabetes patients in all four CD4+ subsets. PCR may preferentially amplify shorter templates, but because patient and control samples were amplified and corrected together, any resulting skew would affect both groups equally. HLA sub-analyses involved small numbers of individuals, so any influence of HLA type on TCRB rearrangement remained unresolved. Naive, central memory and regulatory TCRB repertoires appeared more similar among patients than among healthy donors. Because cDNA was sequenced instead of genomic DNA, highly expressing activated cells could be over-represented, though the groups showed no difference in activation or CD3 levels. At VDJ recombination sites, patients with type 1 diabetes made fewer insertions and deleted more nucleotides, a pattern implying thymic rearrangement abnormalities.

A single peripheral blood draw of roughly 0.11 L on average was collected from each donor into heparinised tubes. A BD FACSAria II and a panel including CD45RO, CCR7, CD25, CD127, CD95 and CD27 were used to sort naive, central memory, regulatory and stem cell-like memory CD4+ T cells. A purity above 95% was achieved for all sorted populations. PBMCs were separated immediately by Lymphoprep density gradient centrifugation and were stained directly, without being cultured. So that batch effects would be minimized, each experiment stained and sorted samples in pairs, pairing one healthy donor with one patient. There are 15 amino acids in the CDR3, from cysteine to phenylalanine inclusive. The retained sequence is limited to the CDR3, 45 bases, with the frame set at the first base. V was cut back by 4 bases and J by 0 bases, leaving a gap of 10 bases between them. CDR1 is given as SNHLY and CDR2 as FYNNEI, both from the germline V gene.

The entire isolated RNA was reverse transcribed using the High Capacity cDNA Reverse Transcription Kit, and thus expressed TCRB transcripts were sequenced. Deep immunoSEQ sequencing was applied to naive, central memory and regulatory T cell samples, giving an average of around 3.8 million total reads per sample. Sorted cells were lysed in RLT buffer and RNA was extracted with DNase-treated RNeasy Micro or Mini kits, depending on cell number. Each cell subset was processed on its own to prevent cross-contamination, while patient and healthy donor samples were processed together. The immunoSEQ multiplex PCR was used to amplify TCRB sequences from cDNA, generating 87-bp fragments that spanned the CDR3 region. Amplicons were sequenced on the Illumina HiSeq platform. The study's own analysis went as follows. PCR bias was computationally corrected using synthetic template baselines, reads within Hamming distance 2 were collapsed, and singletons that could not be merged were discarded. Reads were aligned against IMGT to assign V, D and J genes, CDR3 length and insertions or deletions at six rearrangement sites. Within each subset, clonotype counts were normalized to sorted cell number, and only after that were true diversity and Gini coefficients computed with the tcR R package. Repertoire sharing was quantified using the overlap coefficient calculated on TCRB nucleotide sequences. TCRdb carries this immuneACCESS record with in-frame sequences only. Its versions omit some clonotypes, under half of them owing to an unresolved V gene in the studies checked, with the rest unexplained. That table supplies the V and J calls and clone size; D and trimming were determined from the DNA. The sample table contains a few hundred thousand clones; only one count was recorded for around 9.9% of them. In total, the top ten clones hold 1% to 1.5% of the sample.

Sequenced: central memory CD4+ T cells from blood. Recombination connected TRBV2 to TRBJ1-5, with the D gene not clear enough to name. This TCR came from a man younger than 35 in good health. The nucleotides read TGTGCCAGCAGTGGTACAGCTTATAGCAATCAGCCCCAGCATTTT. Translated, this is CASSGTAYSNQPQHF. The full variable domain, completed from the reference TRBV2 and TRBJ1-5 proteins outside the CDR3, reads EPEVTQTPSHQVTQMGQEVILRCVPISNHLYFYWYRQILGQKVEFLVSFYNNEISEKSEIFDDQFSVERPDGSNFTLKIRSTKLEDSAMYFCASSGTAYSNQPQHFGDGTRLSIL.